One and the same sample provided the 20 T cell receptor beta chains below, sequenced in a study of T cells in Graves' hyperthyroidism and ophthalmopathy. RNA transcripts served as the template for amplifying TCR beta CDR3 regions. First-round RT-PCR of the TCR CDR3 relied on the HTBI primer set. Each CDR3 protein is one row after TCRdb ran MiXCR on the multiplex PCR reads. The repertoire consists of 450,000 to 600,000 distinct CDR3 sequences, with about 20% occurring once and the leading ten covering over 45%. Sequencing was carried out using blood. The source is a man aged 35 to 55 with Graves' ophthalmopathy.

This clonotype was seen more than once but under ten times. The V and J genes are TRBV11-2 and TRBJ2-5; possible D gene TRBD1, 6 bases. This CDR3 is 15 amino acids long. Trimming shortened V by 7 bases and J by 1 base, and 16 bases separated the two germline ends. The germline CDR1 and CDR2 sequences are SGHAT and FQNNGV. As DNA, the CDR3 is TGTGCCAGCAAACCGCGAGGGGGAATCCAAGAGACCCAGTACTTC. Translation: CASKPRGGIQETQYF. The full variable domain, completed using reference TRBV11-2 and TRBJ2-5, is EAGVAQSPRYKIIEKRQSVAFWCNPISGHATLYWYQQILGQGPKLLIQFQNNGVVDDSQLPKDRFSAERLKGVDSTLKIQPAKLEDSAVYLCASKPRGGIQETQYFGPGTRLLVL.

The sample holds a few counts of this clonotype. This chain uses TRBV13 with TRBJ2-7; D may correspond to TRBD1 or TRBD2 (5 bases each). Trimming shortened V by 3 bases and J by 1 base, and 10 bases separated the two germline ends. Germline CDR1 reads PRHDT; CDR2 reads FYEKMQ (reference sequence). The CDR3 length is 14 residues. This CDR3 reads CASSFGDGSYEQYF. In nucleotides, the CDR3 is TGTGCCAGCAGCTTCGGGGACGGATCCTACGAGCAGTACTTC.

With respect to this clonotype: This may be a read error: a much more frequent sequence differs by one nucleotide. The chain has TRBV20-1 and TRBJ2-3; TRBD2 agrees at 8 bases. The CDR3 is 16 amino acids. Germline V lookup: CDR1 DFQATT, CDR2 SNEGSKA (reference sequence). The CDR3 loop reads CGARGLAGSPTDTQYF. CDR3 nucleotides: TGCGGTGCTAGGGGATTAGCGGGGAGCCCTACAGATACGCAGTATTTT.

This clonotype showed up just a few times. The chain carries TRBV6-2 or TRBV6-3 and TRBJ2-5, with 8 bases that match TRBD1. CDR3 length: 17 amino acids. J gave up 5 bases and V 0 bases, and 11 bases lay outside the gene matches. Germline-derived CDR1 and CDR2 are MNHEY and SVGEGT. This chain's CDR3 is CASSYSPPSTGGETQYF. The CDR3 DNA reads as TGTGCCAGCAGTTACTCCCCTCCCTCTACAGGGGGTGAGACCCAGTACTTC.

The chain carries TRBV14 and TRBJ2-5; 8 positions agree with TRBD2. The CDR3 extends over 14 amino acids. Germline loops: CDR1 SGHDN, CDR2 FVKESK. Trimming took 7 bases from V and 4 from J; bases not matched to a gene: 8. The CDR3 DNA sequence: TGTGCCAGCAAGCCAGCGGGAGCGAGAGAGACCCAGTACTTC. It encodes CASKPAGARETQYF.

This clonotype was observed a few times. This chain joins TRBV18 and TRBJ2-7; 7 positions agree with TRBD2. This CDR3 comprises 17 residues. The V gene end was trimmed by 4 bases and the J gene end by 1 base; junction bases not matched to a gene: 13. Germline assignment: CDR1 KGHSH and CDR2 LQKENI. The CDR3 spells CASSLQGGRGSSYEQYF. Written as DNA, the CDR3 is TGTGCCAGCTCACTCCAGGGAGGGAGAGGTAGTTCCTACGAGCAGTACTTC.

This chain connects TRBV20-1 to TRBJ2-7; perhaps TRBD1 as D (6 bases). Trimming stripped 5 bases from V and 4 bases from J, with 15 bases between. The CDR3 is 13 amino acids. Germline CDR1 DFQATT, CDR2 SNEGSKA (reference sequence). CDR3 amino acids: CSASWTEPYEQYF. In DNA form, the CDR3 reads TGCAGTGCTTCTTGGACAGAGCCTTACGAGCAGTACTTC.

To note about this clonotype: No conserved phenylalanine or tryptophan ends this CDR3, so it is likely a read error. The chain links TRBV12-3 or TRBV12-4 to TRBJ2-5; tentative D call: TRBD2 (7 bases). Trimming took 7 bases from V and 1 from J, leaving 16 bases between them. The CDR3 is 15 amino acids. Here the CDR3 reads CASTEWGGPQETQYL. DNA for the CDR3: TGTGCCAGCACCGAATGGGGGGGGCCCCAAGAGACCCAGTACCTC.

This clonotype was detected ten times or more. J is TRBJ2-1 and V is TRBV27, with TRBD2 as a possible D gene (6 bases). V lost 6 bases, J lost 2 bases, and 8 bases lay in between. Germline loops: CDR1 MNHEY, CDR2 SMNVEV (reference sequence). The CDR3 loop spans 13 amino acids. The chain's CDR3 is CASSGRPYNEQFF. CDR3 bases: TGTGCCAGCAGCGGGAGACCCTACAATGAGCAGTTCTTC.

This chain joins TRBV4-3 and TRBJ2-3; 9 nucleotides match TRBD2. Germline V gene sequence: CDR1 LGHNA, CDR2 YSLEER. J gave up 6 bases and V 4 bases, and 14 bases lay outside the gene matches. This CDR3 has 17 amino acids. The CDR3 loop reads CASSPGSLAGVADTQYF. CDR3 in DNA: TGCGCCAGCAGCCCCGGGTCGTTAGCGGGAGTAGCGGATACGCAGTATTTT.

This clonotype was recorded a few times. The rearrangement uses TRBV28 and TRBJ2-5; D may be TRBD1 or TRBD2 (5 bases each). The CDR3 length is 13 residues. V lost 8 bases, J lost 2 bases, and 12 bases lay in between. CDR1 is MDHEN and CDR2 is SYDVKM in the germline V gene. CDR3 DNA: TGTGCCAGCGGATACGGGGCTCAAGAGACCCAGTACTTC. It encodes CASGYGAQETQYF.

This clonotype was found many times. This chain joins TRBV3-1 and TRBJ2-5, with a tentative D call TRBD1 (6 bases). Trimming left V 4 bases short and J 5 bases short, with 14 bases between. Germline assignment: CDR1 LGHDT and CDR2 YNNKEL (reference sequence). The CDR3 sequence is 14 residues long. CDR3 residues: CASSPSGARETQYF. DNA for the CDR3: TGTGCCAGCAGCCCCTCAGGGGCGAGGGAGACCCAGTACTTC.

This clonotype was counted many times. The chain recombines TRBV3-1 with TRBJ1-1; tentative D call: TRBD1 (6 bases). Germline CDR1 reads LGHDT; CDR2 reads YNNKEL (reference sequence). This CDR3 region has 14 residues. With 5 bases removed from V and 0 bases from J, the gap between germline ends came to 10 bases. The CDR3 bases are TGTGCCAGCAGCAACCGGACAGTGAACACTGAAGCTTTCTTT. Its translation: CASSNRTVNTEAFF.

CDR3 coding DNA: TGTGCCAGCAGCCCGGACTCTTTTTACTACGAGCAGTACTTC. Its translation is CASSPDSFYYEQYF. The chain is built from TRBV27 and TRBJ2-7; tentatively, D is TRBD2 (5 bases). Germline lookup yields CDR1 MNHEY and CDR2 SMNVEV (reference sequence). V shed 6 bases and J shed 3 bases, with 15 bases lying between them. The CDR3 contains 14 residues.

This clonotype was counted ten times or more. The rearrangement uses TRBV28 and TRBJ1-1; D ambiguous. V was pared by 5 bases and J by 7 bases, with 11 bases between. The V gene's germline CDR1 is MDHEN and CDR2 SYDVKM. This CDR3 spans 12 amino acids. This chain's CDR3 is CASSPVFNEAFF. For the CDR3, the DNA is TGTGCCAGCAGTCCCGTTTTTAATGAAGCTTTCTTT.

This clonotype was detected a few times. The chain recombines TRBV19 with TRBJ2-1; D not resolved. CDR3 size: 14 residues. V lost 0 bases, J lost 9 bases, and 12 bases lay in between. Germline CDR1 reads LNHDA; CDR2 reads SQIVND (reference sequence). CDR3 amino acids: CASSIDTIFLEQFF. Here the CDR3 DNA reads TGTGCCAGTAGTATAGACACTATATTCCTTGAGCAGTTCTTC.

The chain carries TRBV28 and TRBJ1-1, with D tentatively TRBD1 (5 bases). V gave up 3 bases and J gave up 0 bases, with 14 bases separating them. This CDR3 has 16 residues. In germline, CDR1 is MDHEN, CDR2 SYDVKM. CDR3 DNA: TGTGCCAGCAGTTTTCCCCGGGGCGGGCTGAACACTGAAGCTTTCTTT. Its protein product is CASSFPRGGLNTEAFF.

The rearrangement uses TRBV28 and TRBJ1-2; 7 bases agree with TRBD1. The CDR3 is made up of 15 amino acids. CDR1 is MDHEN, CDR2 SYDVKM, per germline. Trimming took 7 bases from V and 4 from J; bases not matched to a gene: 12. This CDR3 reads CASMPRGRTGYGYTF. The DNA of the CDR3 is TGTGCCAGCATGCCCCGAGGCCGGACAGGCTATGGCTACACCTTC.

This clonotype was counted a few times. The V gene is TRBV5-1, the J gene TRBJ2-6, with a possible D match to TRBD1 (5 bases). Between the trimmed V and J ends, which lost 4 bases and 0 bases, there was a span of 17 bases. Germline values: CDR1 SGHRS, CDR2 YFSETQ. The CDR3 sequence is 18 residues long. DNA of the CDR3: TGCGCCAGCAGCCGCGCACAGGCATTCGTCTCTGGGGCCAACGTCCTGACTTTC. Its protein product is CASSRAQAFVSGANVLTF. The full variable domain, rest sourced from reference TRBV5-1 and TRBJ2-6, is KAGVTQTPRYLIKTRGQQVTLSCSPISGHRSVSWYQQTPGQGLQFLFEYFSETQRNKGNFPGRFSGRQFSNSRSEMNVSTLELGDSALYLCASSRAQAFVSGANVLTFGAGSRLTVL.

This clonotype occurred many times. V and J are TRBV11-2 and TRBJ2-1; 8 bases are a match to TRBD2. There are 16 residues in the CDR3. CDR1 and CDR2 (germline): SGHAT, FQNNGV. J lost 5 bases, V lost 5 bases, and 11 bases had no gene match. The CDR3 reads CASSLRRGGNNNEQFF. The DNA of the CDR3 is TGTGCCAGCAGCCTCCGTCGCGGGGGGAACAACAATGAGCAGTTCTTC.